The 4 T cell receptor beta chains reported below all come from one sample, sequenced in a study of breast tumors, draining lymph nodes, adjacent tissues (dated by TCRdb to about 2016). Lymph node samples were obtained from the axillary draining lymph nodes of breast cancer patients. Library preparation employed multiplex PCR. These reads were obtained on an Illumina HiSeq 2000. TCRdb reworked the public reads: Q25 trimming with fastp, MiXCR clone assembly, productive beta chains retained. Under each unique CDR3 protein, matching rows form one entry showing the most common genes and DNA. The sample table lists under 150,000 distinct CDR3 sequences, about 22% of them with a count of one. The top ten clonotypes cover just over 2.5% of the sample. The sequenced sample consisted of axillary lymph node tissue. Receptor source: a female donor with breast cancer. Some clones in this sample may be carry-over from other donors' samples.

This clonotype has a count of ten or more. Written as DNA, the CDR3 is TGTGCCAGTAGTATAGGGGGGCTAACTGGCGAGCAGTACTTC. Translating gives CASSIGGLTGEQYF. V gene TRBV19 combines with J gene TRBJ2-7; possible D gene TRBD1, 6 bases. The V and J ends lost 1 base and 6 bases respectively, with 13 bases between them. This CDR3 spans 14 amino acids. Germline CDR1 is LNHDA and CDR2 is SQIVND (reference sequence).

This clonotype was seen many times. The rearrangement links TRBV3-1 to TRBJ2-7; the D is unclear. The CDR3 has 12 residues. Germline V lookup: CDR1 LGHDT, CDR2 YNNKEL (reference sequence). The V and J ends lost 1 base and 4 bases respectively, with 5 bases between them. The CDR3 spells CASSQVQYEQYF. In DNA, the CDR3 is TGTGCCAGCAGCCAAGTACAGTACGAGCAGTACTTC.

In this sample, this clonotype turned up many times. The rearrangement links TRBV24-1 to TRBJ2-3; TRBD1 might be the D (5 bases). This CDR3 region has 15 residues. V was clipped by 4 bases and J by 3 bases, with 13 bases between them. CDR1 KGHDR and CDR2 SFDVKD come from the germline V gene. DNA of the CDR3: TGTGCCACCAGTGAGGCGTCAGGGTGGACAGATACGCAGTATTTT. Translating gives CATSEASGWTDTQYF.

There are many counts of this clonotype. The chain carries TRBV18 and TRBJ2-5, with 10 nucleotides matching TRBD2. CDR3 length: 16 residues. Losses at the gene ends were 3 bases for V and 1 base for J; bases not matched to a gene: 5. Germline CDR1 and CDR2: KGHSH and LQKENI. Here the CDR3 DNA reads TGTGCCAGCTCACCGGTAGCGGGAGGAACCCAAGAGACCCAGTACTTC. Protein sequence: CASSPVAGGTQETQYF.